This entry describes one T cell receptor (beta chain). Antigen specificity is unknown. The data stem from a study of Graves' ophthalmopathy and Graves' hyperthyroidism. Overall study context: The stable label applied to hyperthyroidism with no ophthalmopathy within 18 months of follow-up. Study results and caveats: Distinction of ophthalmopathy from stable hyperthyroidism by a 13-signature model reached roughly 85% sensitivity and 81.08% specificity.

V lost 4 bases to trimming and J lost 6 bases, with 12 bases between them. The germline V gene has CDR1 SGDLS and CDR2 YYNGEE. The length of the CDR3 is 13 residues. RNA transcripts were the template, and TCR beta CDR3 regions were amplified from them. First-round RT-PCR relied on HTBI primers, and a second-round multiplex PCR came next. TCRdb re-derived calls from the multiplex PCR reads in MiXCR, one entry per CDR3 protein. The sample lists a few hundred thousand distinct CDR3 sequences; approximately 37% were seen once. J is TRBJ2-3 and V is TRBV9; possibly TRBD2 for D (5 bases). This clonotype was sampled from an adult man with Graves' hyperthyroidism. Source material: peripheral blood or thyroid tissue (not recorded which). CDR3 coding DNA: TGTGCCAGCAGCACCCGACTAACCGATACGCAGTATTTT. Residues: CASSTRLTDTQYF.